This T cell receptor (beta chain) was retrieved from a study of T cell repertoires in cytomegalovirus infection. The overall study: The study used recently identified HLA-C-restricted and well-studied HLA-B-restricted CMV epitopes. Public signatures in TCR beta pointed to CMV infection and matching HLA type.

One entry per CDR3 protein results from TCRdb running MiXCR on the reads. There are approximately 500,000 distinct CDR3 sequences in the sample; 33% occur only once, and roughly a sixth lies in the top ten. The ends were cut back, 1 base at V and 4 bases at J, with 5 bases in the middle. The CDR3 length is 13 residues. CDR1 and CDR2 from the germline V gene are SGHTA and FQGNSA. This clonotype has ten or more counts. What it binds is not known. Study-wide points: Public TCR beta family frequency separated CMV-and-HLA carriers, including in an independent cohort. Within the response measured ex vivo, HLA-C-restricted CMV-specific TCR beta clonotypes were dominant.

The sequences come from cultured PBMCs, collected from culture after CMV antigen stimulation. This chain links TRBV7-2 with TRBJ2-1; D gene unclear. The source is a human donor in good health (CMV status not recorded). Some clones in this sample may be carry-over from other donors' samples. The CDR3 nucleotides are TGTGCCAGCAGCTTAGACTGGTACAATGAGCAGTTCTTC. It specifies CASSLDWYNEQFF.